The clone carrying this TCR beta chain was observed a handful of times. The record originates from a study of beta chain features in type 1 diabetes. Sequenced material consisted of expressed TCRB transcripts (all of the isolated RNA was reverse transcribed). Libraries were prepared by immunoSEQ multiplex PCR; TCRdb keeps only in-frame clonotypes and omits some of them. The table lists around 340,000 clones, 6.5% to 10% of them singletons. V lost 8 bases and J 2 bases, leaving 13 bases between the germline ends. In germline, CDR1 is SNHLY, CDR2 FYNNEI. This CDR3 is built from 13 residues. This sequence was found in a woman aged 18-30 years in good health. Sequenced: central memory CD4+ T cells from blood. The V gene is TRBV2, the J gene TRBJ2-7; perhaps D is TRBD1 or TRBD2 (5 bases each). CDR3 bases: TGTGCCAGCGGCCGGGACCCAACCTACGAGCAGTACTTC. Translating gives CASGRDPTYEQYF.